What follows are 6 T cell receptor beta chains derived from one specimen sequenced in a study of radiation and T cells in renal cell carcinoma. As for time point: blood 4 weeks post-SBRT, at nephrectomy. As to treatment: 15 Gy SBRT to primary tumor, nephrectomy 4 weeks later. Here immunoSEQ multiplex PCR was the method, and the copy in TCRdb shows in-frame clones only, minus some. The data hold 30,000 to 40,000 clones, with over 75% observed a single time. The sequences come from blood, collected from a patient whose treatment included radiotherapy and nephrectomy. The receptors stem from a man aged 55 to 70 with renal cell carcinoma.

This sequence joins TRBV7-2 and TRBJ2-1; D remains unclear. Germline assignment: CDR1 SGHTA and CDR2 FQGNSA. The CDR3 is 14 residues long. Trimming removed 1 base at V and 2 bases at J, with 6 bases between. CDR3 sequence: CASSLGPTYNEQFF. The DNA of the CDR3 is TGTGCCAGCAGCTTAGGGCCAACCTACAATGAGCAGTTCTTC.

The chain joins TRBV10-3 to TRBJ2-2; D is unresolved. This CDR3 has 15 amino acids. V lost 4 bases, J lost 2 bases, and 11 bases lay in between. Per the germline V gene, CDR1 is ENHRY and CDR2 is SYGVKD. This CDR3 is CAISVGSLNTGELFF. In DNA, the CDR3 is TGTGCCATCAGTGTTGGGTCACTTAACACCGGGGAGCTGTTTTTT.

This clone was seen only a few times. The CDR3 loop is CASSGRGNTGELFF. The CDR3 nucleotides are TGTGCCAGCAGCGGCCGAGGGAACACCGGGGAGCTGTTTTTT. V gene TRBV9 combines with J gene TRBJ2-2; D gene uncertain. This CDR3 is 14 amino acids long. Germline V gives CDR1 SGDLS, CDR2 YYNGEE. With 3 bases removed from V and 1 base from J, the gap between germline ends came to 7 bases. Full variable domain (rest looked up from reference TRBV9 and TRBJ2-2): DSGVTQTPKHLITATGQRVTLRCSPRSGDLSVYWYQQSLDQGLQFLIQYYNGEERAKGNILERFSAQQFPDLHSELNLSSLELGDSALYFCASSGRGNTGELFFGEGSRLTVL.

In its sample, this clone was seen a few times. The chain has TRBV5-1 and TRBJ1-1; D unclear. The CDR3 extends over 11 amino acids. Per the germline V gene, CDR1 is SGHRS and CDR2 is YFSETQ. The V gene lost 5 bases and the J gene lost 2 bases, with 4 bases spanning the gap. CDR3 in DNA: TGCGCCAGCAGTGGAAACACTGAAGCTTTCTTT. This gives the protein CASSGNTEAFF.

The chain combines TRBV12-5 with TRBJ2-5, with 8 bases lining up with TRBD2. V was clipped by 2 bases and J by 5 bases; unmatched bases: 7. The germline V gene has CDR1 LGHNT and CDR2 FRNRAP. This CDR3 region has 15 residues. CDR3 sequence (DNA): TGTGCTAGTGGTTTGTATCGGGAGGGCTCCGAGACCCAGTACTTC. Translation gives CASGLYREGSETQYF.

CDR3 bases: TGTGCCAGCAGCTTGGGTTCAGGGGGCAATCAGCCCCAGCATTTT. This encodes CASSLGSGGNQPQHF. The rearrangement links TRBV5-4 to TRBJ1-5; the D gene is possibly TRBD1 (6 bases). This CDR3 spans 15 amino acids. Trimming shortened V by 0 bases and J by 2 bases, and 9 bases separated the two germline ends. CDR1 and CDR2 from the germline V gene are SGHNT and YYREEE (reference sequence).